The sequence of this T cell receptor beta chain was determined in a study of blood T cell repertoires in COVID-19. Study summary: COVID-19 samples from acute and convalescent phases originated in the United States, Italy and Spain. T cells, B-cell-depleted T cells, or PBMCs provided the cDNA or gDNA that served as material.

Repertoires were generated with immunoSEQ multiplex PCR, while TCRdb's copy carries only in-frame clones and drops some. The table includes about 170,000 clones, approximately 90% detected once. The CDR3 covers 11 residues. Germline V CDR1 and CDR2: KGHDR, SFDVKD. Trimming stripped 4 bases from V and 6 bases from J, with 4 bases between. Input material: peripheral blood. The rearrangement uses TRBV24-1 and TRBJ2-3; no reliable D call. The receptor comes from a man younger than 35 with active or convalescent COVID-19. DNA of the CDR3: TGTGCCACCAGTGAAGCCGATACGCAGTATTTT. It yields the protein CATSEADTQYF.